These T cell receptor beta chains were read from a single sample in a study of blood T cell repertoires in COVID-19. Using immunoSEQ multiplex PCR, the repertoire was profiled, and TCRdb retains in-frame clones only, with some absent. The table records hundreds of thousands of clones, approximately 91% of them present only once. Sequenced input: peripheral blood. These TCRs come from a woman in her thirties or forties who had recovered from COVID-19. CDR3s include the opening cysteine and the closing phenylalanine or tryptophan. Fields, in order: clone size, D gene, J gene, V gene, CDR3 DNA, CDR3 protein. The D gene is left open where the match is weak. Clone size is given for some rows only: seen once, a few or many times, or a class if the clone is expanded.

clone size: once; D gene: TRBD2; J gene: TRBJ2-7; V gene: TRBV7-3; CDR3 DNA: TGTGCCAGCAGCCCCAGACTAGCGGGAGCCTACGAGCAGTACTTC; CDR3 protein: CASSPRLAGAYEQYF
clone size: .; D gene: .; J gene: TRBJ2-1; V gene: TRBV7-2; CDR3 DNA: TGTGCCAGCAGCCTACGCAGCGACGTTTACAATGAGCAGTTCTTC; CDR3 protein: CASSLRSDVYNEQFF
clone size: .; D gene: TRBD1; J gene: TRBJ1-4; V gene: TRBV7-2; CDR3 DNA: TGTGCCAGCAGACATACAGGGGGCCGGGAAGAAAAACTGTTTTTT; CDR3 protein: CASRHTGGREEKLFF
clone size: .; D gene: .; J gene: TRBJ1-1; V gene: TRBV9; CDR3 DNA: TGTGCCAGCAGCGCCAAAGGGGTGGAAACTGAAGCTTTCTTT; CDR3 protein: CASSAKGVETEAFF
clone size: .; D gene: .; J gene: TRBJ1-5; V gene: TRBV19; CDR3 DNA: TGTGCCAGTACGGGTTCGGTACGCAATCAGCCCCAGCATTTT; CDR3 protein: CASTGSVRNQPQHF
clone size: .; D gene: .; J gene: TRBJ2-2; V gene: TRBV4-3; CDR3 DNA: TGCGCCAGCAGCCAGATAAAGAGCGGAGGGTGGACCGGGGAGCTGTTTTTT; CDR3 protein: CASSQIKSGGWTGELFF
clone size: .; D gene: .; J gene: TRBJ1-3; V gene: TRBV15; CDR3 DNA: TGTGCCACCGGGGGGAGAGGAGGAGGAGCTGGAAACACCATATATTTT; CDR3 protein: CATGGRGGGAGNTIYF
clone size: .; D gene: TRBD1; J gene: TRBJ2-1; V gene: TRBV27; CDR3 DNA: TGTGCCAGCAAGTCCCGGGACAGGGGAAGTAGGCAGTTCTTC; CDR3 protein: CASKSRDRGSRQFF
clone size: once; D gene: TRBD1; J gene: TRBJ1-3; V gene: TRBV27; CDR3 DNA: TGTGCCAGCAGCCGGACAGGGGGAGTCTACTCTGGAAACACCATATATTTT; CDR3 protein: CASSRTGGVYSGNTIYF
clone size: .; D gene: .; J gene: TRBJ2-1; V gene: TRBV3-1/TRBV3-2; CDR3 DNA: TGTGCCAGCAGCCAAACTCCTCCAGATGAGCGGTTCTTC; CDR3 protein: CASSQTPPDERFF
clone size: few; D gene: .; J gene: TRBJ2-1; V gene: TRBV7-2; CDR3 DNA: TGTGCCAGCAGCTTAGCTCTGAGCGATGAGCAGTTCTTC; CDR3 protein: CASSLALSDEQFF
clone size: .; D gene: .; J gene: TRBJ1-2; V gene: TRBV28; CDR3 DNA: TGTGCCAGCAGTTTACCGGGGATCTATGGCTACACCTTC; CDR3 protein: CASSLPGIYGYTF
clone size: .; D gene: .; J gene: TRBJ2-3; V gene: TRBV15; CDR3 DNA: TGTGCCACCAGCAGAGAAGGGACAAAGGGTGATACGCAGTATTTT; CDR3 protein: CATSREGTKGDTQYF
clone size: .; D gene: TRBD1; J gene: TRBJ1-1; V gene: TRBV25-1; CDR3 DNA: TGTGCCAGCGCGGGGACCTCGGGACAGTCCAAGATCCAAGCTTTCTTT; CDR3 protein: CASAGTSGQSKIQAFF
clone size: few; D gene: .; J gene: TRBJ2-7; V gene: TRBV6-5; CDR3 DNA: TGTGCCAGCACCCCTACAGCAGGGATCTCCTACGAGCAGTACTTC; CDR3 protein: CASTPTAGISYEQYF
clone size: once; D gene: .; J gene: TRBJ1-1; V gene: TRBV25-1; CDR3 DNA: TGTGCCAGCAGAGAATCTAAACCCGGGGGGCATGCTGAAGCTTTCTTT; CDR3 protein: CASRESKPGGHAEAFF
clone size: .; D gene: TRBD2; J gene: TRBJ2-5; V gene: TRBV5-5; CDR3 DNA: TGTGCCAGCAGCCTACGGGGAGGGCAAGAGACCCAGTACTTC; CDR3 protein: CASSLRGGQETQYF
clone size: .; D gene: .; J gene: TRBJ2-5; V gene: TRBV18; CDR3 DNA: TGTGCCAGCTCACCACAACTACAAGAGACCCAGTACTTC; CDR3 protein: CASSPQLQETQYF
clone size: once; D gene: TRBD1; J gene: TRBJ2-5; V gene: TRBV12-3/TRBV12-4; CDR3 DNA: TGTGCCAGCAGTTCTCCGGACAGGGATGCGTACTTC; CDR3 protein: CASSSPDRDAYF
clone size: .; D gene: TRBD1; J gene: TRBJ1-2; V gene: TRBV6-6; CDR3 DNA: TGTGCCAGCAGTAAGAAGGGACAGATCTACGGCTACACCTTC; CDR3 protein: CASSKKGQIYGYTF
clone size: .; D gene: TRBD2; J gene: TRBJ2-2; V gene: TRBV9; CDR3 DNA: TGTGCCAGCAGCGCAACTAGCGGGGCCACGAACACCGGGGAGCTGTTTTTT; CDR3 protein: CASSATSGATNTGELFF
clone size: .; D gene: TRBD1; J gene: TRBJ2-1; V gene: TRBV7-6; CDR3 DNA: TGTGCCAGCAGCTTAACGAGGACAGGCTCCTACAATGAGCAGTTCTTC; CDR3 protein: CASSLTRTGSYNEQFF